Here is one TCR beta chain with its context. Its antigen is undetermined. These data come from a study of T cell responses to AZD1222 COVID-19 vaccine. TCRdb keeps only in-frame clones here, not all; method: immunoSEQ multiplex PCR. The sample contains about 66,000 clones, less than 90% of which appear only once. Study-wide results and caveats: Clonal diversity may have been underestimated in mostly white British donors. At study baseline, merely roughly 6 AZD1222 recipients were seropositive. None of the repertoires were sampled until the peak T cell response had passed. Distributed over spike, vaccine-associated CD4 TCRs predominated at 160-218 and 743-854.

The specimen comprised peripheral blood, sampled on day 0 of AZD1222 vaccination. The source of this sequence is an adult in good health.

The CDR3 DNA is TGTGCCAGCAGCGCAAGACTAGCGGGAGGCATCTACGAGCAGTACTTC. It is translated as CASSARLAGGIYEQYF. The rearrangement joins TRBV9 to TRBJ2-7; TRBD2 agrees at 13 bases. The CDR3 totals 16 residues. The V gene end was trimmed by 3 bases and the J gene end by 3 bases; junction bases not matched to a gene: 6. Per the germline V gene, CDR1 is SGDLS and CDR2 is YYNGEE.